This T cell receptor (beta chain) was observed in a study of T cells in Graves' hyperthyroidism and ophthalmopathy. Study-wide points: From stable hyperthyroidism, ophthalmopathy was separated by a 13 V-J model.

Trimming removed 1 base from V and 3 bases from J, with 19 bases in between. The CDR3 sequence is 18 residues long. Germline CDR1 is LNHNV and CDR2 is YYDKDF (reference sequence). This clonotype was observed at least ten times. Its antigen is unidentified. PBMCs stemmed from about 9.7 ml fresh peripheral blood. TCR beta CDR3 regions were amplified from RNA. The HTBI primer set served for first-round RT-PCR of the TCR CDR3. Via MiXCR, TCRdb re-called the multiplex PCR reads, giving one row per CDR3 protein. The table lists hundreds of thousands of distinct CDR3 sequences, about 12% of them singletons, with 9% to 9.5% in the top ten.

Specimen: blood. This TCR was recovered from a woman aged 18-35 years with Graves' hyperthyroidism. The chain recombines TRBV15 with TRBJ1-5; tentative D call: TRBD1 (6 bases). CDR3 loop: CATSRVRIQGSINQPQHF. CDR3 DNA: TGTGCCACCAGCAGAGTTCGTATACAGGGAAGCATCAATCAGCCCCAGCATTTT.